Presented here are 14 T cell receptor beta chains from one specimen sequenced in a study of identical twins' blood T cells. MiXCR, run by TCRdb on the 5' RACE reads, gives a single entry per CDR3 protein. The sample carries 350,000 to 400,000 distinct CDR3 sequences, under 30% recorded once. Sequencing was carried out using PBMCs. The source is a woman aged 18 to 55 in good health.

This clonotype turned up a few times. The chain recombines TRBV13 with TRBJ2-3, with D possibly being TRBD2 (5 bases). The CDR3 length is 12 residues. The germline gives CDR1 PRHDT, CDR2 FYEKMQ (reference sequence). The germline V and J ends were trimmed by 5 bases and 9 bases, with 12 bases remaining between them. The CDR3 region is CASSPGVGTQYF. CDR3 DNA: TGTGCCAGCAGCCCCGGGGTTGGGACGCAGTATTTT.

This clonotype appeared many times. The rearrangement links TRBV29-1 to TRBJ1-3; D uncertain. The germline V gene encodes CDR1 SQVTM and CDR2 ANQGSEA. V lost 4 bases, J lost 0 bases, and 10 bases lay in between. CDR3 length: 14 amino acids. The CDR3, as DNA: TGCAGCGTTGTTGGGGATTACTCTGGAAACACCATATATTTT. Translated, it gives CSVVGDYSGNTIYF.

This clonotype has just a few counts. Since a much larger clone is just one base distant, this may be a read error. This chain joins TRBV6-5 and TRBJ1-6; TRBD1 might be the D (5 bases). Trimming cost V 5 bases and J 7 bases, with 12 bases left between them. Germline values: CDR1 MNHEY, CDR2 SVGAGI. The CDR3 covers 14 residues. The CDR3 is CASSTGRKNSPLHF. In nucleotides, the CDR3 is TGTGCCAGCAGTACGGGACGGAAGAATTCACCCCTCCACTTT.

This clonotype was observed a few times. This chain joins TRBV2 and TRBJ1-2; D is perhaps TRBD1 (5 bases). In germline, CDR1 is SNHLY, CDR2 FYNNEI. V was pared by 4 bases and J by 4 bases, with 19 bases between. The CDR3 has 16 amino acids. CDR3 DNA sequence: TGTGCCAGCAGTGGTGGTCTCTCGGGGCCTGGCTATGGCTACACCTTC. It is translated as CASSGGLSGPGYGYTF.

This clonotype was counted a few times. The V gene is TRBV28, the J gene TRBJ1-2, with a weak D call TRBD1 (5 bases). Germline CDR1 reads MDHEN; CDR2 reads SYDVKM. V was shortened by 7 bases and J by 4 bases, with 13 bases between the two germline ends. The CDR3 contains 13 residues. CDR3 DNA: TGTGCCAGCATACGAGGACACAGCTATGGCTACACCTTC. It is translated as CASIRGHSYGYTF.

The table lists this clonotype with a few counts. The chain couples TRBV21-1 to TRBJ2-7; the D call of TRBD2 is as the table states it, not checked on the DNA. TRBV21-1 is classified as a pseudogene. The CDR3 contains 18 residues. CDR3 in DNA: TGTGCCAGCAGCAAGGAAGGGCCCGGGCGGGAGAGCTTACACGAGCAGTACTTC. This translates into CASSKEGPGRESLHEQYF.

The table lists this clonotype with many counts. The chain employs TRBV4-1 and TRBJ2-4; 7 bases fit TRBD2. J lost 6 bases, V lost 0 bases, and 11 bases had no gene match. This CDR3 has 17 residues. CDR1 is MGHRA, CDR2 YSYEKL, per germline. The CDR3 loop is CASSQEVTAGARNIQYF. DNA for the CDR3: TGCGCCAGCAGCCAAGAGGTTACCGCGGGAGCGAGAAACATTCAGTACTTC.

As regards this clonotype: A read error may explain this, as a much larger clone is one base away. The chain employs TRBV6-6 and TRBJ1-3, with D perhaps TRBD1 (6 bases). V dropped 11 bases and J dropped 0 bases, with 26 bases sitting between them. CDR1 is MNHNY and CDR2 is SVGAGI in the germline V gene (reference sequence). The CDR3 contains 18 residues. This CDR3 is CAVRSEQGEYSSGNTIYF. The CDR3 DNA reads as TGTGCCGTGCGGTCGGAACAGGGTGAATATAGCTCTGGAAACACCATATATTTT.

This clonotype has just a few counts. The chain links TRBV4-1 to TRBJ2-7, with 7 bases matching TRBD1. The V gene end was trimmed by 0 bases and the J gene end by 2 bases; junction bases not matched to a gene: 7. Germline CDR1 and CDR2: MGHRA and YSYEKL. The CDR3 covers 16 residues. The CDR3 coding sequence is TGCGCCAGCAGCCAAGACTTCAACAGGGGCACCTACGAGCAGTACTTC. It codes for CASSQDFNRGTYEQYF.

To note about this clonotype: The junction departs from the called germline gene at one end, perhaps through a read error. V usage is TRBV14 and J usage is TRBJ1-1; 7 bases are a match to TRBD1. This CDR3 region has 15 residues. Germline V gene lookup returns CDR1 SGHDN and CDR2 FVKESK. CDR3 residues: CASSQQGGRNTEAFF. In DNA form, the CDR3 reads TGTGCCAGCAGCCAACAGGGGGGACGGAACACCGAAGCTTTCTTT.

This clonotype was found many times. V is TRBV20-1 and J is TRBJ1-2; possible D gene TRBD1, 6 bases. In germline, CDR1 is DFQATT, CDR2 SNEGSKA (reference sequence). The CDR3 spans 14 residues. V shed 5 bases and J shed 0 bases, with 13 bases lying between them. CDR3 nucleotides: TGCAGTGCTCCACTAACAGGGCCTAACTATGGCTACACCTTC. It specifies CSAPLTGPNYGYTF.

For this clonotype: The junction shows a germline mismatch at one end, possibly a read error. V gene TRBV7-7 combines with J gene TRBJ2-2, with D hard to call. Germline V gene sequence: CDR1 SSHAT, CDR2 FNYEAQ (reference sequence). The CDR3 loop spans 13 amino acids. CDR3 region: CASSFTPTGELFF. CDR3 nucleotide sequence: TGTGCTAGCAGCTTCACTCCCACCGGGGAGCTGTTTTTT.

This clonotype has just a few counts. J is TRBJ2-1 and V is TRBV7-2, with 8 bases matching TRBD2. Germline CDR1 is SGHTA and CDR2 is FQGNSA. This CDR3 spans 15 amino acids. V shed 3 bases and J 1 base; nucleotides not matched to a gene: 2. The CDR3 protein is CASSFGLASYNEQFF. CDR3 DNA sequence: TGTGCCAGCAGCTTTGGACTAGCTTCCTACAATGAGCAGTTCTTC.

This clonotype came up a few times. The rearrangement uses TRBV20-1 and TRBJ2-7, with no clear D. Trimming shortened V by 6 bases and J by 2 bases, and 17 bases separated the two germline ends. The CDR3 is made up of 14 amino acids. Germline CDR1 reads DFQATT; CDR2 reads SNEGSKA (reference sequence). For the CDR3, the DNA is TGCAGTGCCCCAGCCCAACACCGTACCTACGAGCAGTACTTC. The encoded protein is CSAPAQHRTYEQYF.